This TCR beta chain was recovered during a study of shared T cell receptors in the human thymus. The assay was immunoSEQ multiplex PCR, and TCRdb's table has in-frame clones only and misses some. The data show about 380,000 clones, with about 95% seen just once and around 0.018% held by the top ten. Germline assignment: CDR1 SNHLY and CDR2 FYNNEI. The CDR3 runs to 16 residues. V lost 1 base and J lost 0, with 10 bases in between. The TCR sequence derives from a human donor. The sequencing input was thymocytes. This sequence joins TRBV2 and TRBJ1-3; D gene uncertain. The CDR3 region has the DNA TGTGCCAGCAGTGAAGGGGAGCAGCACTCTGGAAACACCATATATTTT. Translated: CASSEGEQHSGNTIYF. The full variable domain, its missing parts supplied by reference TRBV2 and TRBJ1-3, is EPEVTQTPSHQVTQMGQEVILRCVPISNHLYFYWYRQILGQKVEFLVSFYNNEISEKSEIFDDQFSVERPDGSNFTLKIRSTKLEDSAMYFCASSEGEQHSGNTIYFGEGSWLTVV.